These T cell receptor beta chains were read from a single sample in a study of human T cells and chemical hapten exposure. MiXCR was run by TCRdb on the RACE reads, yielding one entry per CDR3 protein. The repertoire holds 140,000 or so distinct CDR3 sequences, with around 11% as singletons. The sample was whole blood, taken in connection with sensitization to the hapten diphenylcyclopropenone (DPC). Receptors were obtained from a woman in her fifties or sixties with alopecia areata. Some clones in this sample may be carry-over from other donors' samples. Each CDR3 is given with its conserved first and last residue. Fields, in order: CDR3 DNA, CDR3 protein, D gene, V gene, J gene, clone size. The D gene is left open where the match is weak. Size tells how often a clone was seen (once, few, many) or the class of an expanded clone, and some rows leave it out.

cdr3_nt: TGTGCCAGCAGCCAAGAAGGAGGCAACTATGGCTACACCTTC
cdr3_aa: CASSQEGGNYGYTF
d_call: .
v_call: TRBV14
j_call: TRBJ1-2
clone_size: few

cdr3_nt: TGCAGCGGGCGGTCGGGACTTTTCCGAGAGACCCAGTACTTC
cdr3_aa: CSGRSGLFRETQYF
d_call: .
v_call: TRBV29-1
j_call: TRBJ2-5
clone_size: many

cdr3_nt: TGCAGCGTTCTCCGGGACGCGCCTTCCTCCGAGCAGTACTTC
cdr3_aa: CSVLRDAPSSEQYF
d_call: .
v_call: TRBV29-1
j_call: TRBJ2-7
clone_size: .

cdr3_nt: TGTGCCAGCAGTCCCCAATCTGGAGCGGCTCGGGGCGAGCAGTACTTC
cdr3_aa: CASSPQSGAARGEQYF
d_call: .
v_call: TRBV12-3/TRBV12-4
j_call: TRBJ2-7
clone_size: few

cdr3_nt: TGTGCCAGCAGACCAGGACAGGCCCGGTGGGAGCAGTACTTC
cdr3_aa: CASRPGQARWEQYF
d_call: TRBD1
v_call: TRBV6-5
j_call: TRBJ2-7
clone_size: many

cdr3_nt: TGTGCCAGCAGCCCGTGGACGGGGGTTAGCACTGAAGCTTTCTTT
cdr3_aa: CASSPWTGVSTEAFF
d_call: .
v_call: TRBV11-2
j_call: TRBJ1-1
clone_size: few

cdr3_nt: TGTGCCAGCAGCTTGGTAGGGCAGGGTACGAATGAGCAGTTCTTC
cdr3_aa: CASSLVGQGTNEQFF
d_call: .
v_call: TRBV5-6
j_call: TRBJ2-1
clone_size: few

cdr3_nt: TGTGCCAGCAGTTTATTAATTCGTCAGTCCTCCTTCTATAGCAATCAGCCCCAGCATTTT
cdr3_aa: CASSLLIRQSSFYSNQPQHF
d_call: .
v_call: TRBV27
j_call: TRBJ1-5
clone_size: many

cdr3_nt: TGTGCCAGCAGCCAGTGGCTGCCCAGGTACGAGCAGTACTTC
cdr3_aa: CASSQWLPRYEQYF
d_call: .
v_call: TRBV7-2
j_call: TRBJ2-7
clone_size: .

cdr3_nt: TGTGCCAGCAGTCCAAGTAGCGGGAGGGCCAACAATGAGCAGTTCTTC
cdr3_aa: CASSPSSGRANNEQFF
d_call: TRBD2
v_call: TRBV7-2
j_call: TRBJ2-1
clone_size: many

cdr3_nt: TGCAGCTATAAAGCACAGGGGAACACCGGGGAGCTGTTTTTT
cdr3_aa: CSYKAQGNTGELFF
d_call: .
v_call: TRBV29-1
j_call: TRBJ2-2
clone_size: .

cdr3_nt: TGTGCCAGCAGCAAGGGACAGGGGACCTACGAGCAGTACTTC
cdr3_aa: CASSKGQGTYEQYF
d_call: TRBD1
v_call: TRBV7-2
j_call: TRBJ2-7
clone_size: .

cdr3_nt: TGCAGCGTTGAGGAGGAGACCCAGTACTTC
cdr3_aa: CSVEEETQYF
d_call: .
v_call: TRBV29-1
j_call: TRBJ2-5
clone_size: many

cdr3_nt: TGTGCCAGCAGCTTCCGAGGCGGGAAGAACACTGAAGCTTTCTTT
cdr3_aa: CASSFRGGKNTEAFF
d_call: .
v_call: TRBV5-4
j_call: TRBJ1-1
clone_size: many

cdr3_nt: TGTGCCAGCAGAGCTGCGACTAGCGCGGATACGCAGTATTTT
cdr3_aa: CASRAATSADTQYF
d_call: TRBD2
v_call: TRBV9
j_call: TRBJ2-3
clone_size: few

cdr3_nt: TGCAGCGGCGGACAGACAAATAGTGGGACCCAGTACTTC
cdr3_aa: CSGGQTNSGTQYF
d_call: .
v_call: TRBV29-1
j_call: TRBJ2-5
clone_size: .

cdr3_nt: TGTGCCAGCCACCCGCTGGCGGGAGCTTACAATGAGCAGTTCTTC
cdr3_aa: CASHPLAGAYNEQFF
d_call: TRBD2
v_call: TRBV6-2/TRBV6-3
j_call: TRBJ2-1
clone_size: few

cdr3_nt: TGCAGCGTTGAGTCCCAGGGGAGCTACACCTTC
cdr3_aa: CSVESQGSYTF
d_call: .
v_call: TRBV29-1
j_call: TRBJ1-2
clone_size: many

cdr3_nt: TGTGCCAGCGGTATAGCGGTTAGCACAGATACGCAGTATTTT
cdr3_aa: CASGIAVSTDTQYF
d_call: .
v_call: TRBV28
j_call: TRBJ2-3
clone_size: few

cdr3_nt: TGTGCCAGCAGGTCGACTAGCGGCTACAATGAGCAGTTCTTC
cdr3_aa: CASRSTSGYNEQFF
d_call: TRBD2
v_call: TRBV6-1
j_call: TRBJ2-1
clone_size: few

cdr3_nt: TGCAGCGTTTCCCTAGAGACCCAGTACTTC
cdr3_aa: CSVSLETQYF
d_call: .
v_call: TRBV29-1
j_call: TRBJ2-5
clone_size: few

cdr3_nt: TGCGCCAGCAGCGCCTTGACTAGCGGGAACGCAGACGAGCAGTACTTC
cdr3_aa: CASSALTSGNADEQYF
d_call: TRBD2
v_call: TRBV5-1
j_call: TRBJ2-7
clone_size: .

cdr3_nt: TGTGCCAGCAGCGACCTGGGACTCGCTTTCTACGAGCAGTACTTC
cdr3_aa: CASSDLGLAFYEQYF
d_call: .
v_call: TRBV7-9
j_call: TRBJ2-7
clone_size: many

cdr3_nt: TGCAGCGTCATCATGGCCAACGTCCTGACTTTC
cdr3_aa: CSVIMANVLTF
d_call: .
v_call: TRBV29-1
j_call: TRBJ2-6
clone_size: many

cdr3_nt: TGCAGCGTCGACACTAGCGGGATCTACAATGAGCAGTTCTTC
cdr3_aa: CSVDTSGIYNEQFF
d_call: TRBD2
v_call: TRBV29-1
j_call: TRBJ2-1
clone_size: many

cdr3_nt: TGTGCCAGCAGTCCCCGGGGACTTCTGAACACCGGGGAGCTGTTTTTT
cdr3_aa: CASSPRGLLNTGELFF
d_call: .
v_call: TRBV6-2/TRBV6-3
j_call: TRBJ2-2
clone_size: .

cdr3_nt: TGTGCCAGCAGCCTACAGGGGGCGAGAGGCTACACCTTC
cdr3_aa: CASSLQGARGYTF
d_call: TRBD1
v_call: TRBV7-6
j_call: TRBJ1-2
clone_size: .